The entry that follows covers one T cell receptor (beta chain) sequence. Its specificity is unknown. V dropped 7 bases and J dropped 3 bases, with 16 bases sitting between them. The V gene's germline CDR1 is SQVTM and CDR2 ANQGSEA. CDR3 length: 13 amino acids. The data originate from a study of blood T cells in healthy people across ages. Study-wide results and caveats: Comparison with aged donors showed that long-lived donors had more naive CD4+ cells and higher diversity.

The second PCR ran about 6 to 12 cycles with a sample-barcoded 5' primer and J-beta primers. Template switching added a 12-random-nucleotide identifier to every cDNA molecule. MiXCR was run by TCRdb on the 5' RACE reads, yielding one entry per CDR3 protein. The data contain 1,800,000 or so distinct CDR3 sequences, about two fifths of them singletons. The material sequenced was blood. The sequence derives from a human donor in good health. J is TRBJ2-7 and V is TRBV29-1; a possible D gene is TRBD2 (5 bases). DNA of the CDR3: TGCAGCGCCGAGGGCGGCGAACTCTACGAGCAGTACTTC. Its protein is CSAEGGELYEQYF.